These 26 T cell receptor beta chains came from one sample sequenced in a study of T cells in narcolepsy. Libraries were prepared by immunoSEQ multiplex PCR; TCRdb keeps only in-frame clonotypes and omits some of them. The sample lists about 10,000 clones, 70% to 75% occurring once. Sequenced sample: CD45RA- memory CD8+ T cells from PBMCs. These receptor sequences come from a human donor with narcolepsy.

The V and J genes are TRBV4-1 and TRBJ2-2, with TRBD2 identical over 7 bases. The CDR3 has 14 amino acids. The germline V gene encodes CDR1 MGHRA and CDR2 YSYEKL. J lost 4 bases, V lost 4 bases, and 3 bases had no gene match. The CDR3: CASSLWTSTGELFF. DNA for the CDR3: TGCGCCAGCAGCCTATGGACTAGCACCGGGGAGCTGTTTTTT.

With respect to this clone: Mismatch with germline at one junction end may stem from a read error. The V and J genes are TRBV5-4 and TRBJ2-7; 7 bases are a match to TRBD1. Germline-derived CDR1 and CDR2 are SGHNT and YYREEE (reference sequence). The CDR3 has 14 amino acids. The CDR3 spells CASSLPGGSYEQYF. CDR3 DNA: TGCGCCAGCAGCCTCCCAGGGGGCTCCTACGAGCAGTACTTC.

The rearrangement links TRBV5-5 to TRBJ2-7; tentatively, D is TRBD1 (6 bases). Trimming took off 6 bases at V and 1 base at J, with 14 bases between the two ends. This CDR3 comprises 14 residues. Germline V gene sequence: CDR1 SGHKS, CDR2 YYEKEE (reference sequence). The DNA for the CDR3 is TGTGCCAGCATCCCAAGACAGGATTCCTACGAGCAGTACTTC. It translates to CASIPRQDSYEQYF.

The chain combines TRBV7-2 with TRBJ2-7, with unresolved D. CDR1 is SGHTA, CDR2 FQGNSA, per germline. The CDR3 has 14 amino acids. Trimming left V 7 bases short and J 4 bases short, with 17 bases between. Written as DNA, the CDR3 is TGTGCCAGCACGCTCTCCGTTGGTGGGTACGAGCAGTACTTC. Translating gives CASTLSVGGYEQYF.

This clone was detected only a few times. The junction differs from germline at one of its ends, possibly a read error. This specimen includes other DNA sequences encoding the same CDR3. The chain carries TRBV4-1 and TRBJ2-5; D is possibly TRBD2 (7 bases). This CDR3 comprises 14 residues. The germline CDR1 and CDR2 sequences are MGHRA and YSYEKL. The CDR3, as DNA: TGTGCCAGCAGCGAGGGGGGGGGCGGAGAGACCCAGTACTTC. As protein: CASSEGGGGETQYF.

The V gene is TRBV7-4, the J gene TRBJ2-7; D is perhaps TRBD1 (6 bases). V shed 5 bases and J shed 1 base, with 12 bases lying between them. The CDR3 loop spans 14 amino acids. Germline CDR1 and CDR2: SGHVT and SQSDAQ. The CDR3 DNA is TGTGCCAGCAGCCCACAGGGTGGGTCCTACGAGCAGTACTTC. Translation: CASSPQGGSYEQYF.

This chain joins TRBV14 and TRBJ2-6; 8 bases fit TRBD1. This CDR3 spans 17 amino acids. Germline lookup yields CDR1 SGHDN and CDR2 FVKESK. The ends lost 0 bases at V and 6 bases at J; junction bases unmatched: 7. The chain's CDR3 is CASSQDTRGREANVLTF. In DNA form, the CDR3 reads TGTGCCAGCAGCCAAGATACCAGGGGGCGCGAGGCCAACGTCCTGACTTTC.

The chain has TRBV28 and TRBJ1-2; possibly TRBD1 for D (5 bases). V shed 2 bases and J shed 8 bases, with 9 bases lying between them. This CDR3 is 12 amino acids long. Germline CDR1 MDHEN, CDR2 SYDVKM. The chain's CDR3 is CASSLAGRGYTF. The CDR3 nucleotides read TGTGCCAGCAGTTTAGCGGGGCGCGGCTACACCTTC.

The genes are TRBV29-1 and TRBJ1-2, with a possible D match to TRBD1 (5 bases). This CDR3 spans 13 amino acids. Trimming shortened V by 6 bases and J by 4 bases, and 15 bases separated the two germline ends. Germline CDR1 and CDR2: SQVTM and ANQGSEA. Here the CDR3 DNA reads TGCAGCGTCGGGGCCGGAGGGAGCTATGGCTACACCTTC. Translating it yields CSVGAGGSYGYTF. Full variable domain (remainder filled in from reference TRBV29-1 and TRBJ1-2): SAVISQKPSRDICQRGTSLTIQCQVDSQVTMMFWYRQQPGQSLTLIATANQGSEATYESGFVIDKFPISRPNLTFSTLTVSNMSPEDSSIYLCSVGAGGSYGYTFGSGTRLTVV.

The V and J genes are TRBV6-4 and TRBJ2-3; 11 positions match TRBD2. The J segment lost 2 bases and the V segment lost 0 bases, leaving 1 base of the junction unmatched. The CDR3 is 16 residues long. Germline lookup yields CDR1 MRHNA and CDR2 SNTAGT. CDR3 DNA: TGTGCCAGCAGTGACTCTAGCGGGGGGGCCACAGATACGCAGTATTTT. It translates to CASSDSSGGATDTQYF.

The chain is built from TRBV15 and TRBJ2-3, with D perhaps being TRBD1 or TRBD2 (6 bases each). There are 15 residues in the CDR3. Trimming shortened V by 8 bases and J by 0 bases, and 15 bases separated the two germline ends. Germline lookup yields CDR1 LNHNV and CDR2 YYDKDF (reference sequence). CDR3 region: CATGSGADSTDTQYF. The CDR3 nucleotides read TGTGCCACCGGTTCGGGGGCCGACAGCACAGATACGCAGTATTTT.

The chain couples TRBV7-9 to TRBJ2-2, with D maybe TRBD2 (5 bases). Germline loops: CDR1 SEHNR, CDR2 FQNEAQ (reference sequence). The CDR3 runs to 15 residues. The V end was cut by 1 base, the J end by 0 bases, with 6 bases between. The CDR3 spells CASSLGRANTGELFF. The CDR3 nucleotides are TGTGCCAGCAGCTTAGGGCGGGCGAACACCGGGGAGCTGTTTTTT.

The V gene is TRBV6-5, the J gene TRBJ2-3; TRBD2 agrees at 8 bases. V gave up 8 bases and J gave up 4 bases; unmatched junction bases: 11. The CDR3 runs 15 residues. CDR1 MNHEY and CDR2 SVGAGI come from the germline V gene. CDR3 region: CASSEGTRESDTQYF. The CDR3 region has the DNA TGTGCCAGCTCCGAAGGGACTAGAGAGTCAGATACGCAGTATTTT.

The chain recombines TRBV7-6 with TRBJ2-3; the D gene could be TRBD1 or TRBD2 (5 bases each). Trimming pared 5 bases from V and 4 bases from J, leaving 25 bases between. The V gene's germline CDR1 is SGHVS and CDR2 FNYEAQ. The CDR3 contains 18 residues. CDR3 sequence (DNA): TGTGCCAGCAGCCCTAGGCCTGGGGGAGCGTGGGCCCCAGATACGCAGTATTTT. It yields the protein CASSPRPGGAWAPDTQYF.

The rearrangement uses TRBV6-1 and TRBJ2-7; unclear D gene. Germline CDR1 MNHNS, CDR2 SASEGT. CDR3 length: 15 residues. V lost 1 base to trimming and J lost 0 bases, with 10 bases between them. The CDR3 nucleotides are TGTGCCAGCAGTGAAGAGGAAAGTAGCTCCTACGAGCAGTACTTC. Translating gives CASSEEESSSYEQYF.

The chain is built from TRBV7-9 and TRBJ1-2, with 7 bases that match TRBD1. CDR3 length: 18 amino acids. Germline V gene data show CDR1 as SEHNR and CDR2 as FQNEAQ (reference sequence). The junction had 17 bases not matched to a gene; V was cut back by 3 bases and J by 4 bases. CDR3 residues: CASSFYAGTALIPYGYTF. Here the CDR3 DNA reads TGTGCCAGCAGCTTTTACGCGGGGACAGCCCTAATCCCCTATGGCTACACCTTC.

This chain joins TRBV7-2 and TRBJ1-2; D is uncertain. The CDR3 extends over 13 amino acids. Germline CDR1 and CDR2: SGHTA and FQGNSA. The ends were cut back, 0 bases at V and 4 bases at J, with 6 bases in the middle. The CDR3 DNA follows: TGTGCCAGCAGCTTAGCCAGGTCCTATGGCTACACCTTC. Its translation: CASSLARSYGYTF.

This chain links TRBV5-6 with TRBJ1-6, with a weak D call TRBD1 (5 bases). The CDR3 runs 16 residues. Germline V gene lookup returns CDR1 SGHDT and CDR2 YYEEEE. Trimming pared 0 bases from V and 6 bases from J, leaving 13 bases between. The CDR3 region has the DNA TGTGCCAGCAGCTTGGCCCTAAGACAGATTAATTCACCCCTCCACTTT. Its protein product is CASSLALRQINSPLHF.

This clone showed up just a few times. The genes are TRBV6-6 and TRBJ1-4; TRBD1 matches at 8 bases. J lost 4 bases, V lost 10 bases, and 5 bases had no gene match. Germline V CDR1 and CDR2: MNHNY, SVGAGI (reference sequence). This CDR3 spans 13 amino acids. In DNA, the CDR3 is TGTGCCATCCTGGACAGGGATAATGAAAAACTGTTTTTT. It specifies CAILDRDNEKLFF.

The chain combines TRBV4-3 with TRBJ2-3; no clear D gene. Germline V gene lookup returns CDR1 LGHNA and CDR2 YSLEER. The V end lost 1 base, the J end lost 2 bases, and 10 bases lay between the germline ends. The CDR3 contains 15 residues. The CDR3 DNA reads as TGCGCCAGCAGCCAAGGGACCTTCTACACAGATACGCAGTATTTT. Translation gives CASSQGTFYTDTQYF.

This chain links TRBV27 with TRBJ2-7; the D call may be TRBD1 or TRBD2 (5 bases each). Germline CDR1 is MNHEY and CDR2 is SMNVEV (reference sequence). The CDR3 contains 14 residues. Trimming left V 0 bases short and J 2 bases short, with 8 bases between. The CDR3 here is CASSLSRGPYEQYF. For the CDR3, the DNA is TGTGCCAGCAGTTTATCCCGGGGCCCCTACGAGCAGTACTTC.

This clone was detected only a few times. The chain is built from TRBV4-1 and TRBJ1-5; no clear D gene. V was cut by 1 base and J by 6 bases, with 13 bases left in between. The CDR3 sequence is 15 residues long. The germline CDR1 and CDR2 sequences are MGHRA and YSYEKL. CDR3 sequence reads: CASSQGLGDSQPQHF. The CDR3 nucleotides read TGCGCCAGCAGCCAAGGATTGGGCGATAGTCAGCCCCAGCATTTT.

The CDR3 reads CASSQDLPLGSYEQYF. The DNA of the CDR3 is TGCGCCAGCAGCCAAGATCTGCCGCTTGGATCCTACGAGCAGTACTTC. The chain carries TRBV4-3 and TRBJ2-7; D is ambiguous. V was pared by 0 bases and J by 1 base, with 13 bases between. CDR3 length: 16 residues. CDR1 is LGHNA and CDR2 is YSLEER in the germline V gene.

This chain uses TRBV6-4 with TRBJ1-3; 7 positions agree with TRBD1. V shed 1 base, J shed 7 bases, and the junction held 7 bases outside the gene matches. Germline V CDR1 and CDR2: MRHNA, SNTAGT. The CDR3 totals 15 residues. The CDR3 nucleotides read TGTGCCAGCAGTGACTTCGGGGACAGCCGGAACACCATATATTTT. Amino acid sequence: CASSDFGDSRNTIYF.

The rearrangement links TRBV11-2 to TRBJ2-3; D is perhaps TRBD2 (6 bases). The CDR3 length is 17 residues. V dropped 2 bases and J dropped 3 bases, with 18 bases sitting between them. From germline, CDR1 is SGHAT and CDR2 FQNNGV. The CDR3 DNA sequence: TGTGCCAGCAGCTTACACCCCGAGGCAGGGAGGACAGATACGCAGTATTTT. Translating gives CASSLHPEAGRTDTQYF. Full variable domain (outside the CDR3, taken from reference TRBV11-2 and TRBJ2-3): EAGVAQSPRYKIIEKRQSVAFWCNPISGHATLYWYQQILGQGPKLLIQFQNNGVVDDSQLPKDRFSAERLKGVDSTLKIQPAKLEDSAVYLCASSLHPEAGRTDTQYFGPGTRLTVL.

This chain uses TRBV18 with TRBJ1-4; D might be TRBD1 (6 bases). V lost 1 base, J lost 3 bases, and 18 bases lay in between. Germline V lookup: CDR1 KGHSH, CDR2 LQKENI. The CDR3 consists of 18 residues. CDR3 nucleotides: TGTGCCAGCTCACCACGAACTCAAACAGGGCTGGCTAATGAAAAACTGTTTTTT. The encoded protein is CASSPRTQTGLANEKLFF. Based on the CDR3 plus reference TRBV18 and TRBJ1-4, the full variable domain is NAGVMQNPRHLVRRRGQEARLRCSPMKGHSHVYWYRQLPEEGLKFMVYLQKENIIDESGMPKERFSAEFPKEGPSILRIQQVVRGDSAAYFCASSPRTQTGLANEKLFFGSGTQLSVL.